Listed here are 8 T cell receptor beta chains from one sample, sequenced in a study of cytomegalovirus exposure and HLA in healthy donors. The PCR made use of 60 Vbeta and 13 Jbeta primers. Here immunoSEQ multiplex PCR was the method, and the copy in TCRdb shows in-frame clones only, minus some. The sample includes tens of thousands of clones. The sample comprised PBMCs. These receptors all come from a woman aged 45 to 65 in good health and CMV-seropositive.

V is TRBV18 and J is TRBJ2-7; D is unclear. The V end lost 2 bases, the J end lost 1 base, and 6 bases lay between the germline ends. Germline CDR1 and CDR2: KGHSH and LQKENI. The CDR3 runs 13 residues. The CDR3 is CASSPYSSYEQYF. In DNA, the CDR3 is TGTGCCAGCTCACCATACAGTTCCTACGAGCAGTACTTC.

The genes are TRBV11-1 and TRBJ2-1; 10 positions match TRBD2. The length of the CDR3 is 15 residues. The V gene end was trimmed by 4 bases and the J gene end by 3 bases; junction bases not matched to a gene: 3. Germline values: CDR1 SGHAT, CDR2 FQDESV (reference sequence). The CDR3 sequence: CASSSSGGDYNEQFF. The CDR3 nucleotides read TGTGCCAGCAGCTCCAGCGGGGGGGACTACAATGAGCAGTTCTTC.

Considering frequency, this clone is medium-sized (0.01 to 0.1%). This chain uses TRBV7-9 with TRBJ1-1; D is perhaps TRBD1 (5 bases). Trimming removed 5 bases from V and 12 bases from J, with 19 bases in between. The CDR3 has 13 residues. The germline CDR1 and CDR2 sequences are SEHNR and FQNEAQ (reference sequence). The CDR3, as DNA: TGTGCCAGCAGCAATATGGGGGGGGTAGAGTCTTTCTTT. This sequence encodes CASSNMGGVESFF.

The V call is TRBV7-6, the J call TRBJ2-3; D possibly corresponds to TRBD1 (5 bases). The CDR3 loop spans 14 amino acids. Germline V gene lookup returns CDR1 SGHVS and CDR2 FNYEAQ. V lost 4 bases to trimming and J lost 2 bases, with 10 bases between them. The CDR3 coding sequence is TGTGCCAGCAGCTCAGGACAACACACAGATACGCAGTATTTT. Amino acid sequence: CASSSGQHTDTQYF. The full variable domain, with the rest looked up from reference TRBV7-6 and TRBJ2-3, is GAGVSQSPRYKVTKRGQDVALRCDPISGHVSLYWYRQALGQGPEFLTYFNYEAQQDKSGLPNDRFSAERPEGSISTLTIQRTEQRDSAMYRCASSSGQHTDTQYFGPGTRLTVL.

This chain links TRBV18 with TRBJ2-1; D is perhaps TRBD1 (5 bases). CDR3 size: 15 residues. V was trimmed by 1 base and J by 4 bases, leaving 11 bases between them. CDR1 KGHSH and CDR2 LQKENI come from the germline V gene. CDR3 nucleotides: TGTGCCAGCTCACCACGACAGAAAGATTACAATGAGCAGTTCTTC. Translation: CASSPRQKDYNEQFF.

The rearrangement uses TRBV14 and TRBJ2-1; 10 positions agree with TRBD2. J was trimmed by 9 bases and V by 3 bases; bases with no gene match: 8. This CDR3 has 15 amino acids. In germline, CDR1 is SGHDN, CDR2 FVKESK. The CDR3 DNA follows: TGTGCCAGCAGCCAGGGGCTAGCGGGAGCGGGTGAGCAGTTCTTC. Protein product: CASSQGLAGAGEQFF.

The CDR3 sequence: CASSLGGRPQHF. CDR3 nucleotide sequence: TGTGCCAGCAGCTTAGGAGGGCGGCCCCAGCATTTT. V is TRBV11-2 and J is TRBJ1-5; D not certain. In germline, CDR1 is SGHAT, CDR2 FQNNGV. The CDR3 is made up of 12 amino acids. V was trimmed by 1 base and J by 9 bases, leaving 7 bases between them.

The CDR3 region has the DNA TGTGCCAGCAGTCATAGCGGGGCGACAGGGGGTAGATCACCCCTCCACTTT. Translation: CASSHSGATGGRSPLHF. The chain uses TRBV7-2 and TRBJ1-6, with TRBD1 identical over 9 bases. J gave up 10 bases and V 6 bases, and 16 bases lay outside the gene matches. The CDR3 runs 17 residues. The germline CDR1 and CDR2 sequences are SGHTA and FQGNSA. The whole variable domain, filled in from reference TRBV7-2 and TRBJ1-6, reads GAGVSQSPSNKVTEKGKDVELRCDPISGHTALYWYRQSLGQGLEFLIYFQGNSAPDKSGLPSDRFSAERTGGSVSTLTIQRTQQEDSAVYLCASSHSGATGGRSPLHFGNGTRLTVT.